Presented here are 19 T cell receptor beta chains from one specimen sequenced in a study of OX40 agonist ivuxolimab in advanced cancers. Assay: immunoSEQ multiplex PCR; the TCRdb copy retains only in-frame clones and omits some. The repertoire holds some 64,000 clones, approximately 88% seen once, with about 2.7% in the top ten. The sample here was CD4+ or CD8+ T cells sorted from blood, taken in a trial of the OX40 agonist ivuxolimab. These receptors originate from an adult with an advanced solid tumor such as melanoma, head and neck, liver or kidney cancer.

The chain is built from TRBV27 and TRBJ2-1; D might be TRBD2 (6 bases). V was shortened by 3 bases and J by 2 bases, with 14 bases between the two germline ends. The CDR3 is 16 residues long. Germline V lookup: CDR1 MNHEY, CDR2 SMNVEV (reference sequence). CDR3 protein: CASSFRAGTPYNEQFF. CDR3 coding DNA: TGTGCCAGCAGTTTCCGGGCGGGGACTCCCTACAATGAGCAGTTCTTC.

This chain joins TRBV9 and TRBJ2-1, with D maybe TRBD1 (5 bases). Germline V gene lookup returns CDR1 SGDLS and CDR2 YYNGEE. The CDR3 totals 15 residues. Trimming cost V 0 bases and J 0 bases, with 7 bases left between them. The CDR3 coding sequence is TGTGCCAGCAGCGTAGATGGGGCCTCCTACAATGAGCAGTTCTTC. It encodes CASSVDGASYNEQFF.

This chain joins TRBV7-8 and TRBJ1-1; maybe TRBD1 (5 bases). Germline CDR1 and CDR2: SGHVS and FQNEAQ. V lost 5 bases to trimming and J lost 3 bases, with 13 bases between them. This CDR3 contains 14 residues. The CDR3 coding sequence is TGTGCCAGCAGCCAGGGATTAGGGGACACTGAAGCTTTCTTT. Translation gives CASSQGLGDTEAFF.

The chain has TRBV5-1 and TRBJ2-7; D is undetermined. CDR1 is SGHRS, CDR2 YFSETQ, per germline. With 7 bases removed from V and 2 bases from J, the gap between germline ends came to 13 bases. The CDR3 runs 13 residues. The CDR3 here is CASGKSRAYEQYF. In DNA form, the CDR3 reads TGCGCCAGCGGAAAATCCCGGGCCTACGAGCAGTACTTC.

This clone was observed a single time. The chain couples TRBV7-9 to TRBJ2-1, with TRBD1 matching 7 bases. This CDR3 region has 14 residues. V lost 7 bases to trimming and J lost 0 bases; unmatched junction nucleotides: 3. CDR1 and CDR2 (germline): SEHNR, FQNEAQ (reference sequence). The chain's CDR3 is CASNWDSSYNEQFF. In nucleotides, the CDR3 is TGTGCCAGCAACTGGGACAGCTCCTACAATGAGCAGTTCTTC.

The V call is TRBV4-1, the J call TRBJ1-1; 8 bases map to TRBD1. V lost 3 bases and J lost 1; bases outside the gene matches: 4. CDR1 MGHRA and CDR2 YSYEKL come from the germline V gene. The CDR3 runs 15 residues. The DNA for the CDR3 is TGCGCCAGCAGCCATCCGGACAGGGAGAACACTGAAGCTTTCTTT. It encodes CASSHPDRENTEAFF.

This clone was seen more than once but under ten times. The chain recombines TRBV7-9 with TRBJ2-2, with D perhaps matching TRBD1 or TRBD2 (5 bases each). Germline V gene lookup returns CDR1 SEHNR and CDR2 FQNEAQ (reference sequence). V was trimmed by 11 bases and J by 5 bases, leaving 12 bases between them. This CDR3 region has 12 residues. This CDR3 reads CAPGSGTGELFF. DNA for the CDR3: TGTGCCCCGGGGTCAGGGACCGGGGAGCTGTTTTTT.

V usage is TRBV5-4 and J usage is TRBJ2-4, with a weak D call TRBD2 (5 bases). Looked up from germline, CDR1 is SGHNT and CDR2 is YYREEE (reference sequence). CDR3 length: 11 amino acids. V gave up 3 bases and J gave up 9 bases, with 7 bases separating them. As DNA, the CDR3 is TGTGCCAGCAGCTATGGGAGCATTCAGTACTTC. Translation: CASSYGSIQYF.

This rearrangement joins TRBV4-2 to TRBJ2-3; tentatively, D is TRBD1 or TRBD2 (5 bases each). V dropped 4 bases and J dropped 2 bases, with 16 bases sitting between them. The CDR3 contains 16 residues. Germline V gene sequence: CDR1 LGHNA, CDR2 YNFKEQ. CDR3 in amino acids: CASSPRGEGITDTQYF. The CDR3 nucleotides read TGTGCCAGCAGCCCCCGGGGTGAGGGGATCACAGATACGCAGTATTTT.

CDR3 DNA: TGCGCCAGCAGCTTCGATTTAATAGCGGGACACACAGATACGCAGTATTTT. Residues: CASSFDLIAGHTDTQYF. This sequence joins TRBV5-1 and TRBJ2-3; 8 bases align to TRBD2. The CDR3 has 17 residues. V shed 2 bases and J 2 bases; nucleotides not matched to a gene: 10. Germline lookup yields CDR1 SGHRS and CDR2 YFSETQ.

This chain links TRBV7-2 with TRBJ2-1, with a tentative D call TRBD2 (5 bases). Germline V gene sequence: CDR1 SGHTA, CDR2 FQGNSA. The CDR3 has 16 residues. Trimming cost V 4 bases and J 4 bases, with 17 bases left between them. The CDR3 here is CASSSDKSGSYNEQFF. CDR3 in DNA: TGTGCCAGCAGCTCGGATAAGAGCGGATCGTACAATGAGCAGTTCTTC.

The V call is TRBV18, the J call TRBJ1-1; D not certain. The V end lost 0 bases, the J end lost 11 bases, and 10 bases lay between the germline ends. The CDR3 loop spans 12 amino acids. Germline V gives CDR1 KGHSH, CDR2 LQKENI. The CDR3 DNA reads TGTGCCAGCTCACCACCGACAAATCTGGCTTTCTTT. The encoded protein is CASSPPTNLAFF.

This clone showed up just once. The chain uses TRBV6-1 and TRBJ2-1; 11 bases map to TRBD2. V gave up 4 bases and J gave up 5 bases; unmatched junction bases: 7. The CDR3 spans 16 residues. Germline V gives CDR1 MNHNS, CDR2 SASEGT. The CDR3 loop reads CASSASPGLADNEQFF. The CDR3 DNA reads as TGTGCCAGCAGTGCGTCTCCGGGACTAGCGGACAATGAGCAGTTCTTC.

This rearrangement joins TRBV4-3 to TRBJ2-7; TRBD1 aligns across 9 bases. V lost 2 bases, J lost 3 bases, and 8 bases stayed unmatched. Germline CDR1 LGHNA, CDR2 YSLEER. The CDR3 extends over 16 amino acids. The CDR3 nucleotides read TGCGCCAGCAGCCAACAATACGGACAGGGGAACTACGAGCAGTACTTC. Protein: CASSQQYGQGNYEQYF.

The V call is TRBV5-1, the J call TRBJ1-1; tentative D call: TRBD1 (5 bases). There are 14 residues in the CDR3. In germline, CDR1 is SGHRS, CDR2 YFSETQ. Trimming took off 1 base at V and 5 bases at J, with 12 bases between the two ends. The CDR3 region is CASSLFREGTEAFF. The CDR3 DNA reads TGCGCCAGCAGCTTGTTCAGGGAGGGAACTGAAGCTTTCTTT. The full variable domain, in which reference TRBV5-1 and TRBJ1-1 provide the parts outside the CDR3, is KAGVTQTPRYLIKTRGQQVTLSCSPISGHRSVSWYQQTPGQGLQFLFEYFSETQRNKGNFPGRFSGRQFSNSRSEMNVSTLELGDSALYLCASSLFREGTEAFFGQGTRLTVV.

This clone was observed once. The chain couples TRBV19 to TRBJ2-7; D is unresolved. The CDR3 loop spans 13 amino acids. Germline CDR1 is LNHDA and CDR2 is SQIVND (reference sequence). V was shortened by 4 bases and J by 2 bases, with 9 bases between the two germline ends. CDR3 region: CASSTTLTYEQYF. The CDR3 DNA is TGTGCCAGTAGTACGACATTAACCTACGAGCAGTACTTC.

This clone has more than one count but fewer than ten. The V gene is TRBV14, the J gene TRBJ2-1; D unresolved. CDR3 length: 17 amino acids. Germline V gene data show CDR1 as SGHDN and CDR2 as FVKESK. Trimming took 1 base from V and 6 from J, leaving 19 bases between them. In DNA form, the CDR3 reads TGTGCCAGCAGCCAAGGTCGTTTGGTGGATCATGGCAATGAGCAGTTCTTC. Its translation: CASSQGRLVDHGNEQFF.

The rearrangement joins TRBV6-5 to TRBJ1-2; D call uncertain. With 4 bases removed from V and 0 bases from J, the gap between germline ends came to 9 bases. Germline-derived CDR1 and CDR2 are MNHEY and SVGAGI. CDR3 length: 14 residues. CDR3 bases: TGTGCCAGCAGTTGGCAAAAGACTAACTATGGCTACACCTTC. It encodes CASSWQKTNYGYTF.

The chain joins TRBV11-3 to TRBJ2-1; no clear D gene. The CDR3 runs 16 residues. Germline CDR1 and CDR2: SGHNT and YENEEA. V was pared by 2 bases and J by 0 bases, with 11 bases between. The CDR3 is CASSLRWGSSYNEQFF. CDR3 sequence (DNA): TGTGCCAGCAGCTTACGGTGGGGAAGCTCCTACAATGAGCAGTTCTTC. The full variable domain, its missing parts supplied by reference TRBV11-3 and TRBJ2-1, is EAGVVQSPRYKIIEKKQPVAFWCNPISGHNTLYWYLQNLGQGPELLIRYENEEAVDDSQLPKDRFSAERLKGVDSTLKIQPAELGDSAVYLCASSLRWGSSYNEQFFGPGTRLTVL.